This TCR beta chain appears in the sequencing data of a study of STAT5B mutations in CD4+ large granular lymphocyte leukemia. V trimming: 6 bases; J trimming: 6 bases; junction bases outside the gene matches: 8. The CDR3 extends over 15 amino acids. Germline V gives CDR1 SNHLY, CDR2 FYNNEI. The assay was immunoSEQ multiplex PCR, and TCRdb's table has in-frame clones only and misses some. The sample lists about 30,000 clones, less than 85% seen once, with 3% to 3.5% in the top ten. The chain joins TRBV2 to TRBJ2-7, with TRBD2 identical over 13 bases. This sequence originates from a human donor in good health. Sequenced: CD4+ T cells from blood buffy coats. The CDR3 spells CASRGTSGKNGEQYF. The CDR3 DNA reads as TGTGCCAGCAGGGGGACTAGCGGGAAGAATGGCGAGCAGTACTTC. The whole variable domain, remainder taken from reference TRBV2 and TRBJ2-7, is EPEVTQTPSHQVTQMGQEVILRCVPISNHLYFYWYRQILGQKVEFLVSFYNNEISEKSEIFDDQFSVERPDGSNFTLKIRSTKLEDSAMYFCASRGTSGKNGEQYFGPGTRLTVT.